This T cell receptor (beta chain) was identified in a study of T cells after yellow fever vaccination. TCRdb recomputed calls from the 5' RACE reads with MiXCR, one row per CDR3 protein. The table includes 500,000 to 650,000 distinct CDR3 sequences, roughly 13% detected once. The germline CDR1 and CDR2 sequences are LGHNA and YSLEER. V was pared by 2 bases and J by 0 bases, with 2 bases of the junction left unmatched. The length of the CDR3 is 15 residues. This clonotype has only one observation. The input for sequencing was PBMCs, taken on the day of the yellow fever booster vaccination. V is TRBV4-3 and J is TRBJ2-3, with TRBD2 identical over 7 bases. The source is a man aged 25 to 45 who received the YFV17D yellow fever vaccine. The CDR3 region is CASSQLAESTDTQYF. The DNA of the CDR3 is TGCGCCAGCAGCCAACTAGCGGAGAGCACAGATACGCAGTATTTT.